These 11 T cell receptor beta chains came from one sample sequenced in a study of blood T cell repertoires in COVID-19. Method: immunoSEQ multiplex PCR; TCRdb's copy keeps in-frame clones and lacks some. The sample includes under 45,000 clones, about 77% of them seen just once. What was sequenced was peripheral blood. These receptors were collected from a man older than 75 with acute or convalescent COVID-19.

J is TRBJ2-3 and V is TRBV4-2; 8 nucleotides line up with TRBD2. The junction had 7 bases not matched to a gene; V was cut back by 0 bases and J by 5 bases. CDR1 is LGHNA, CDR2 YNFKEQ, per germline. This CDR3 contains 16 residues. The CDR3 is CASSQDLAGGRDTQYF. DNA of the CDR3: TGTGCCAGCAGCCAAGACTTGGCGGGGGGCCGAGATACGCAGTATTTT.

The chain links TRBV13 to TRBJ2-3; TRBD2 agrees at 8 bases. This CDR3 region has 15 residues. The V gene's germline CDR1 is PRHDT and CDR2 FYEKMQ (reference sequence). V shed 3 bases and J 1 base; nucleotides not matched to a gene: 3. CDR3 coding DNA: TGTGCCAGCAGCTTGGGGACTAGGGGCACAGATACGCAGTATTTT. This codes for CASSLGTRGTDTQYF.

This chain links TRBV19 with TRBJ2-7, with a possible D match to TRBD1 (6 bases). The CDR3 has 16 residues. Germline V CDR1 and CDR2: LNHDA, SQIVND (reference sequence). V shed 5 bases and J shed 7 bases, with 24 bases lying between them. The CDR3 loop reads CASSPDRPVGSGEQYF. Written as DNA, the CDR3 is TGTGCCAGTAGTCCCGACAGGCCCGTCGGGTCGGGAGAGCAGTACTTC.

This clone has a single count. The chain couples TRBV5-1 to TRBJ1-2; 8 nucleotides align to TRBD1. V trimming: 7 bases; J trimming: 2 bases; junction bases outside the gene matches: 10. Germline V gene lookup returns CDR1 SGHRS and CDR2 YFSETQ. This CDR3 is built from 15 residues. The CDR3 sequence is CASALTGDSNYGYTF. DNA for the CDR3: TGCGCCAGCGCCTTGACAGGGGATAGCAACTATGGCTACACCTTC.

V and J are TRBV19 and TRBJ2-1, with 7 bases that match TRBD1. V was pared by 5 bases and J by 3 bases, with 7 bases of the junction left unmatched. The CDR3 totals 15 residues. Germline values: CDR1 LNHDA, CDR2 SQIVND (reference sequence). The CDR3 DNA is TGTGCCAGTAGTCTCCGGACAGGACACTACAATGAGCAGTTCTTC. This translates into CASSLRTGHYNEQFF.

V is TRBV25-1 and J is TRBJ1-2, with D possibly matching TRBD1 (6 bases). V lost 1 base and J 4 bases, leaving 13 bases between the germline ends. The CDR3 contains 15 residues. Looked up from germline, CDR1 is MGHDK and CDR2 is SYGVNS. This CDR3 reads CASSELGTPVYGYTF. DNA of the CDR3: TGTGCCAGCAGTGAATTAGGGACACCGGTCTATGGCTACACCTTC.

The chain joins TRBV3-1 (or the pseudogene TRBV3-2) to TRBJ2-1, with D possibly being TRBD2 (5 bases). V lost 1 base and J lost 5, with 12 bases in between. Germline V lookup: CDR1 LGHDT, CDR2 YNNKEL (reference sequence). The CDR3 is made up of 15 amino acids. CDR3 sequence: CASSQGVSAHNEQFF. The CDR3 DNA follows: TGTGCCAGCAGCCAAGGTGTTAGCGCCCACAATGAGCAGTTCTTC.

The chain is built from TRBV5-1 and TRBJ2-3, with 11 nucleotides matching TRBD2. Germline loops: CDR1 SGHRS, CDR2 YFSETQ. The V segment lost 4 bases and the J segment 3 bases; nucleotides outside the gene matches: 4. This CDR3 spans 15 amino acids. CDR3 nucleotides: TGCGCCAGCAGCCCCTCTAGCGGGAGGACAGATACGCAGTATTTT. Translated, it gives CASSPSSGRTDTQYF.

In this sample, this clone turned up once. Sequence at one end of the junction differs from germline and may be a read error. The rearrangement links TRBV7-7 to TRBJ1-3; possible D gene TRBD1, 6 bases. The CDR3 is made up of 15 amino acids. Germline V gene lookup returns CDR1 SSHAT and CDR2 FNYEAQ (reference sequence). CDR3 region: CASSESTGFGNTIYF. DNA for the CDR3: TGTGCTAGCAGCGAATCCACAGGGTTTGGAAACACCATATATTTT. Based on the CDR3 plus reference TRBV7-7 and TRBJ1-3, the full variable domain is GAGVSQSPRYKVTKRGQDVTLRCDPISSHATLYWYQQALGQGPEFLTYFNYEAQPDKSGLPSDRFSAERPEGSISTLTIQRTEQRDSAMYRCASSESTGFGNTIYFGEGSWLTVV.

This sequence joins TRBV7-6 and TRBJ2-1; 7 bases align to TRBD2. The CDR3 length is 15 residues. V lost 1 base, J lost 6 bases, and 6 bases stayed unmatched. The germline V gene has CDR1 SGHVS and CDR2 FNYEAQ. This chain's CDR3 is CASSLGGSFGNEQFF. The CDR3 region has the DNA TGTGCCAGCAGCTTAGGCGGGAGTTTTGGCAATGAGCAGTTCTTC.

The chain couples TRBV30 to TRBJ1-2, with D possibly TRBD1 on 6 matching bases. Germline CDR1 is GTSNPN and CDR2 is SVGIG (reference sequence). The length of the CDR3 is 15 residues. Trimming left V 1 base short and J 4 bases short, with 16 bases between. CDR3 DNA sequence: TGTGCCTGGAGTGGCGTTCCTCCCAGGGGCTATGGCTACACCTTC. Protein product: CAWSGVPPRGYGYTF.